This is a list of T cell receptor beta chains from one sample in a study of CD8 T cells in ankylosing spondylitis. One entry per CDR3 protein, called by TCRdb with MiXCR from the 5' RACE reads. The sample records under 950,000 distinct CDR3 sequences, under 20% being singletons. Sequencing was done on a sample of blood, either unsorted or a sorted T cell fraction (not recorded which). The source is a male donor with ankylosing spondylitis. Each CDR3 is given with its conserved first and last residue. A D gene is named only where the DNA matches it firmly. Not every row has a clone size; where given, it reads once, few, many or a size class.

J | D | size | V | DNA | CDR3
TRBJ2-1 | TRBD2 | few | TRBV7-3 | TGTGCCAGCAGCTTCCGGACTAGCGGGAGTCTGGATGAGCAGTTCTTC | CASSFRTSGSLDEQFF
TRBJ2-1 | - | - | TRBV20-1 | TGCAGTGCTAGAGATAGGGAATCCGACTACAATGAGCAGTTCTTC | CSARDRESDYNEQFF
TRBJ2-4 | TRBD2 | - | TRBV12-3/TRBV12-4 | TGTGCCAGCAGCTCCGGGACTAGCGGGAGGGTAGCCAAAAACATTCAGTACTTC | CASSSGTSGRVAKNIQYF
TRBJ1-1 | - | few | TRBV29-1 | TGCAGCGTTGAAGCGGGGCAGAGGCTTGAAGCTTTCTTT | CSVEAGQRLEAFF
TRBJ2-6 | - | few | TRBV7-2 | TGTGCCAGCAGCTTGGACGTTCACCGAGTCCTGACTTTC | CASSLDVHRVLTF
TRBJ1-2 | TRBD1 | few | TRBV7-9 | TGTGCCAGCAGCTTGTCGACAGGGTTTGGCTACACCTTC | CASSLSTGFGYTF
TRBJ1-2 | TRBD1 | few | TRBV6-1 | TGTGCCAGCAGTGCAGGGGGTCGTAACTATGGCTACACCTTC | CASSAGGRNYGYTF
TRBJ2-5 | TRBD2 | - | TRBV5-1 | TGCGCCAGCAGCTACCCTAGCGGGGACAAAGAGACCCAGTACTTC | CASSYPSGDKETQYF
TRBJ1-5 | - | - | TRBV12-3/TRBV12-4 | TGTGCCAGCAGTCCGGGGGACGGAAGCAATCAGCCCCAGCATTTT | CASSPGDGSNQPQHF
TRBJ2-1 | TRBD2 | few | TRBV6-1 | TGTGCCAGCAGCCGCCGTTTGGGACTAGCGGGGGGAGAGGGGCAGTTCTTC | CASSRRLGLAGGEGQFF
TRBJ2-5 | - | few | TRBV10-3 | TGTGCCATCAGTGAGTCTACGAGGGTTCAAGAGACCCAGTACTTC | CAISESTRVQETQYF
TRBJ2-1 | TRBD2 | many | TRBV6-4 | TGTGCCAGCAGTGACTCTAGCGGGAGTTACAATGAGCAGTTCTTC | CASSDSSGSYNEQFF
TRBJ2-1 | - | many | TRBV5-1 | TGCGCCAGCAGCTTACAAAGAGGTACGAACAATGAGCAGTTCTTC | CASSLQRGTNNEQFF
TRBJ2-5 | TRBD2 | - | TRBV12-3/TRBV12-4 | TGTGCCAGCAGGCGGACTAGCCTAGAAATAGCCCAGTACTTC | CASRRTSLEIAQYF
TRBJ1-2 | TRBD1 | many | TRBV7-9 | TGTGCCAGCAGCGGCCGGGACAGGGTACCTGGAGGCTACACCTTC | CASSGRDRVPGGYTF
TRBJ2-3 | TRBD1 | - | TRBV7-9 | TGTGCCAGCAGCTTCGTGGGGACAGGAACAGATACGCAGTATTTT | CASSFVGTGTDTQYF
TRBJ2-2 | TRBD1 | few | TRBV20-1 | TGCAGTGCTAGAGATTTAGGGACAGGGAGGACCGGGGAGCTGTTTTTT | CSARDLGTGRTGELFF
TRBJ2-7 | TRBD1 | few | TRBV29-1 | TGCAGCGTTTTGGACAGGGGGACCTACGAGCAGTACTTC | CSVLDRGTYEQYF
TRBJ2-7 | - | few | TRBV7-2 | TGTGCCAGCAGCTTAGTCTTGGGCGAGGGCTACGAGCAGTACTTC | CASSLVLGEGYEQYF
TRBJ1-1 | - | - | TRBV2 | TGTGCCAGCAGTGGGGAATACCCGAGGACGAGACACTTGAACACTGAAGCTTTCTTT | CASSGEYPRTRHLNTEAFF
TRBJ2-2 | TRBD2 | - | TRBV12-3/TRBV12-4 | TGTGCCAGCAGTTTGTCCCTCGGACTAGCGGGACCGGGGGAGCTGTTTTTT | CASSLSLGLAGPGELFF
TRBJ2-1 | - | - | TRBV14 | TGTGCCAGCAGCCTAGCGGCACTCTACAATGAGCAGTTCTTC | CASSLAALYNEQFF
TRBJ1-1 | TRBD1 | - | TRBV18 | TGTGCCAGCTCTCCGGACAGGGATATCCCTGAAGCTTTCTTT | CASSPDRDIPEAFF
TRBJ2-1 | - | - | TRBV11-3 | TGTGCCAGCAGCCGAGGGACCGCTAGCTCCTACAATGAGCAGTTCTTC | CASSRGTASSYNEQFF
TRBJ2-1 | TRBD2 | few | TRBV7-3 | TGTGCCAGCAGCCCCCGGGGGGGACTAGTGGATGAGCAGTTCTTC | CASSPRGGLVDEQFF
TRBJ2-3 | TRBD2 | - | TRBV12-3/TRBV12-4 | TGTGCCAGCAGTTTTTGGGGGAGGGCGGCGGATACGCAGTATTTT | CASSFWGRAADTQYF
TRBJ2-1 | - | - | TRBV20-1 | TGCAGCGACGTGGTCCCAGCGGGCGGCTACAATGAGCAGTTCTTC | CSDVVPAGGYNEQFF
TRBJ1-5 | - | - | TRBV5-5 | TGTGCCAGCAGCTTGTTACCAGGGCGTCAGCCCCAGCATTTT | CASSLLPGRQPQHF
TRBJ1-3 | - | - | TRBV20-1 | TGCAGTGCTAGAGATCTTGGAGGGATTATCTCTGGAAACACCATATATTTT | CSARDLGGIISGNTIYF
TRBJ1-5 | TRBD1 | few | TRBV5-8 | TGTGCCAGCAGCGAGGGACAGGACAGTAATAGCAATCAGCCCCAGCATTTT | CASSEGQDSNSNQPQHF
TRBJ2-7 | TRBD2 | few | TRBV27 | TGTGCCAGCAGTTCCCTTGAAGCGGGAGGAGACGAGCAGTACTTC | CASSSLEAGGDEQYF
TRBJ2-7 | - | many | TRBV12-3/TRBV12-4 | TGTGCCAGCAGTCCAGCGGGTACCACCTACGAGCAGTACTTC | CASSPAGTTYEQYF
TRBJ1-1 | TRBD1 | few | TRBV5-1 | TGCGCCAGCAGCTACGCAGGGGGAAATGCTGAAGCTTTCTTT | CASSYAGGNAEAFF